These 10 T cell receptor beta chains were sequenced from one sample in a study of neurological immune-mediated disorders. TCRdb processed the 5' RACE reads anew with MiXCR; each CDR3 protein has one entry. This sample yields tens of thousands of distinct CDR3 sequences, of which 4.5% to 6.5% are seen a single time; 2% to 2.5% belongs to the top ten. Sequenced input: PBMCs. The receptors were sampled from a woman in her 30s with multiple sclerosis.

There are many counts of this clonotype. The genes are TRBV9 and TRBJ2-5; D is possibly TRBD2 (5 bases). CDR3 length: 16 amino acids. Trimming pared 0 bases from V and 5 bases from J, leaving 17 bases between. CDR1 SGDLS and CDR2 YYNGEE come from the germline V gene. CDR3 in DNA: TGTGCCAGCAGCGTAGCTGACGGGGTCTATGGGGAGACCCAGTACTTC. Amino acids: CASSVADGVYGETQYF.

This rearrangement joins TRBV12-3 or TRBV12-4 to TRBJ1-1; possible D gene TRBD1, 5 bases. The CDR3 is 12 amino acids. With 2 bases removed from V and 10 bases from J, the gap between germline ends came to 11 bases. This CDR3 is CASSLWGEAAFF. CDR3 in DNA: TGTGCCAGCAGTTTATGGGGGGAGGCAGCTTTCTTT.

This clonotype turned up a few times. A read error may account for a junction end that differs from germline. This rearrangement joins TRBV7-9 to TRBJ2-5; D is uncertain. Per the germline V gene, CDR1 is SEHNR and CDR2 is FQNEAQ (reference sequence). The CDR3 sequence is 16 residues long. The CDR3: CASSLGTELTEENQYF. CDR3 DNA sequence: TGTGCCAGCAGCTTAGGAACAGAGCTTACGGAAGAGAACCAGTACTTC.

This clonotype came up many times. This chain links TRBV6-5 with TRBJ2-5; perhaps TRBD1 as D (6 bases). There are 13 residues in the CDR3. Between the trimmed V and J ends, which lost 8 bases and 5 bases, there was a span of 15 bases. Germline CDR1 MNHEY, CDR2 SVGAGI. CDR3 protein: CASSNRALETQYF. The CDR3 nucleotides are TGTGCCAGCTCCAACAGGGCTTTGGAGACCCAGTACTTC.

In regard to this clonotype: This may arise from a read error, as a much more abundant clone is one base away. The chain is built from TRBV7-2 and TRBJ2-7; 8 bases align to TRBD1. CDR3 length: 14 residues. Germline assignment: CDR1 SGHTA and CDR2 FQGNSA. V lost 2 bases to trimming and J lost 3 bases; unmatched junction nucleotides: 3. Here the CDR3 reads CASSLSTGGYEQYF. DNA of the CDR3: TGTGCCAGCAGCTTATCCACAGGGGGCTACGAGCAGTACTTC.

The chain carries TRBV28 and TRBJ2-7; 9 positions match TRBD2. There are 15 residues in the CDR3. V lost 7 bases and J lost 2; bases outside the gene matches: 9. Germline V gene data show CDR1 as MDHEN and CDR2 as SYDVKM. DNA of the CDR3: TGTGCCAGCATTAATAGCGGGAGTACTGCCTACGAGCAGTACTTC. Its protein is CASINSGSTAYEQYF.

This clonotype was detected only once. The chain carries TRBV6-6 and TRBJ2-2; D possibly corresponds to TRBD2 (5 bases). Deletions cut 5 bases from V and 5 bases from J, with 15 bases between. Per the germline V gene, CDR1 is MNHNY and CDR2 is SVGAGI (reference sequence). CDR3 length: 15 amino acids. The chain's CDR3 is CASSPSDGGTGELFF. Here the CDR3 DNA reads TGTGCCAGCAGTCCCTCCGATGGCGGGACCGGGGAGCTGTTTTTT.

This clonotype was found many times. This sequence joins TRBV7-9 and TRBJ2-7; the match to TRBD1 covers 7 bases. This CDR3 is built from 16 residues. The ends lost 6 bases at V and 0 bases at J; junction bases unmatched: 11. Germline CDR1 and CDR2: SEHNR and FQNEAQ (reference sequence). CDR3 residues: CASRTPKGANSYEQYF. The CDR3, as DNA: TGTGCCAGCAGAACCCCCAAGGGGGCGAACTCCTACGAGCAGTACTTC.

The table lists this clonotype with many counts. The rearrangement uses TRBV12-3 or TRBV12-4 and TRBJ1-2; D not resolved. There are 13 residues in the CDR3. V was shortened by 0 bases and J by 3 bases, with 5 bases between the two germline ends. CDR3 nucleotides: TGTGCCAGCAGTTTAGCCCAGCACTATGGCTACACCTTC. It specifies CASSLAQHYGYTF.

This clonotype was observed a handful of times. The chain's CDR3 is CASSYRFASPAFKNIQYF. The DNA of the CDR3 is TGTGCCAGCAGTTATAGGTTTGCATCTCCCGCATTCAAAAACATTCAGTACTTC. The chain combines TRBV6-9 with TRBJ2-4; no clear D gene. From germline, CDR1 is MNHGY and CDR2 SVAAGI. The CDR3 is made up of 18 amino acids. The V end lost 2 bases, the J end lost 3 bases, and 20 bases lay between the germline ends.